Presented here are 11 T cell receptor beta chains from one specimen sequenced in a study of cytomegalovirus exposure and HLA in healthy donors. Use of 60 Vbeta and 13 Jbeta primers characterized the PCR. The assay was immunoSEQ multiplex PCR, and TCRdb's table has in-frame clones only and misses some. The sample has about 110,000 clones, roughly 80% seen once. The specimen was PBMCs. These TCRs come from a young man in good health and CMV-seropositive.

The CDR3 loop is CAWSLQGGNYEQYF. Written as DNA, the CDR3 is TGTGCCTGGAGCCTACAGGGGGGAAACTACGAGCAGTACTTC. This chain links TRBV30 with TRBJ2-7; TRBD1 aligns across 8 bases. The germline CDR1 and CDR2 sequences are GTSNPN and SVGIG (reference sequence). The CDR3 sequence is 14 residues long. The V segment lost 3 bases and the J segment 3 bases; nucleotides outside the gene matches: 7. The full variable domain, in which reference TRBV30 and TRBJ2-7 provide the parts outside the CDR3, is SQTIHQWPATLVQPVGSPLSLECTVEGTSNPNLYWYRQAAGRGLQLLFYSVGIGQISSEVPQNLSASRPQDRQFILSSKKLLLSDSGFYLCAWSLQGGNYEQYFGPGTRLTVT.

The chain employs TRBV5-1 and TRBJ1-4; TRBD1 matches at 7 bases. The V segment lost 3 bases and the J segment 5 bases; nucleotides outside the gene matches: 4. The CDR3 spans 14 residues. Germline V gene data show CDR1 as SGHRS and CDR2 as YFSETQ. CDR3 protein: CASSSGQSNEKLFF. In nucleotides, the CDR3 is TGCGCCAGCAGCTCGGGACAGTCAAATGAAAAACTGTTTTTT.

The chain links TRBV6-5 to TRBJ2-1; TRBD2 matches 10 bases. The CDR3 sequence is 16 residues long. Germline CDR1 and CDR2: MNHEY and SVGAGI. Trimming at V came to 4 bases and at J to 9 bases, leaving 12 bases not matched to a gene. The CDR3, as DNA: TGTGCCAGCAGTTGGGACCCAGCGGGAGGGCCTAGTGAGCAGTTCTTC. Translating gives CASSWDPAGGPSEQFF.

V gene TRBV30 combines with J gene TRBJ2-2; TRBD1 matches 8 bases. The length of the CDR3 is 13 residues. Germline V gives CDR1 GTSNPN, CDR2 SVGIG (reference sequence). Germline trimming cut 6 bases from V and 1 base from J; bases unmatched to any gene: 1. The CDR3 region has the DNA TGTGCCTGTGGGACAGGGAACACCGGGGAGCTGTTTTTT. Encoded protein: CACGTGNTGELFF.

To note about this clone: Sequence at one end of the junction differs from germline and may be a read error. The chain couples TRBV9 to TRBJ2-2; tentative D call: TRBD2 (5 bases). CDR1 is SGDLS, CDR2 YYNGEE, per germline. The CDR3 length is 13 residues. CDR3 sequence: CANSVLATGELFF. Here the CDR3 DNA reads TGTGCCAACAGCGTTTTAGCGACCGGGGAGCTGTTTTTT.

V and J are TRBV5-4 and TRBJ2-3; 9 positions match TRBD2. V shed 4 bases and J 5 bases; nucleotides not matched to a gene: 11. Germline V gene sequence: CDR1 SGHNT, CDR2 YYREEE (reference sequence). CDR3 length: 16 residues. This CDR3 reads CASSQEASGAGDTQYF. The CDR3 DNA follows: TGTGCCAGCAGCCAAGAAGCTAGCGGGGCGGGAGATACGCAGTATTTT.

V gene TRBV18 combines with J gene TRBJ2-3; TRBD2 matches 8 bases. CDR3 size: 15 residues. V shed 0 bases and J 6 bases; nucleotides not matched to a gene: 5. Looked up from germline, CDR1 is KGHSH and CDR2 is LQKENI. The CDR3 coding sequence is TGTGCCAGCTCACCACCGAGCGGGAGATATGATACGCAGTATTTT. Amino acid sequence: CASSPPSGRYDTQYF.

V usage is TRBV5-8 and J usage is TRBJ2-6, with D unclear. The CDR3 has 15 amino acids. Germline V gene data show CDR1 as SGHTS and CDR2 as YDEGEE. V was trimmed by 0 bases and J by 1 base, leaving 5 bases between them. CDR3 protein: CASSLGLSGANVLTF. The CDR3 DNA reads TGTGCCAGCAGCTTGGGTCTTTCTGGGGCCAACGTCCTGACTTTC. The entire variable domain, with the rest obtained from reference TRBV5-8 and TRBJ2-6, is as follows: EAGVTQSPTHLIKTRGQQATLRCSPISGHTSVYWYQQALGLGLQFLLWYDEGEERNRGNFPPRFSGRQFPNYSSELNVNALELEDSALYLCASSLGLSGANVLTFGAGSRLTVL.

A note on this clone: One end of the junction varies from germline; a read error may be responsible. CDR3 DNA: TGTTCCAGCAGACCTCGACTAGCGGGGGTCGAAAATGAGCAGTTCTTC. The encoded protein is CSSRPRLAGVENEQFF. V is TRBV7-9 and J is TRBJ2-1; 12 bases map to TRBD2. Germline V gene sequence: CDR1 SEHNR, CDR2 FQNEAQ (reference sequence). The CDR3 runs to 16 residues. Together with reference TRBV7-9 and TRBJ2-1, the CDR3 gives the full variable domain: DTGVSQNPRHKITKRGQNVTFRCDPISEHNRLYWYRQTLGQGPEFLTYFQNEAQLEKSRLLSDRFSAERPKGSFSTLEIQRTEQGDSAMYLCSSRPRLAGVENEQFFGPGTRLTVL.

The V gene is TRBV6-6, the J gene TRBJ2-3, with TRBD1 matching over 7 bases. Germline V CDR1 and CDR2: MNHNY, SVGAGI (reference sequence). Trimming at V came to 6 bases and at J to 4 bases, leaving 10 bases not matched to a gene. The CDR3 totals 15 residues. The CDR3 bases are TGTGCCAGCAGATTAATGTCAGGGGGACCAGATACGCAGTATTTT. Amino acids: CASRLMSGGPDTQYF.

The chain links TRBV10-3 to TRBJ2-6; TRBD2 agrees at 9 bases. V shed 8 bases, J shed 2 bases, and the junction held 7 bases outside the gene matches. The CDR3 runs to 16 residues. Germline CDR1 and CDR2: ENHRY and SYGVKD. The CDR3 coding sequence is TGTGCCATCGGGACTAGCAAAGGACCTGGGGCCAACGTCCTGACTTTC. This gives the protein CAIGTSKGPGANVLTF.